The 25 T cell receptor beta chains below were found in one sample sequenced in a study of siplizumab effects on memory and regulatory T cells. TCRdb's copy holds only in-frame clones and misses some; the assay was immunoSEQ multiplex PCR. The sample consists of about 87,000 clones, 94% of them appearing once. Sequenced: non-Treg CD4+ T cells sorted from blood. These receptors all come from a human donor in good health.

The chain joins TRBV10-3 to TRBJ1-1, with TRBD1 matching over 7 bases. Germline trimming cut 6 bases from V and 3 bases from J; bases unmatched to any gene: 4. Per the germline V gene, CDR1 is ENHRY and CDR2 is SYGVKD. The CDR3 has 13 amino acids. The CDR3 nucleotides are TGTGCCATCAGCTCCGACAGGGACACTGAAGCTTTCTTT. Residues: CAISSDRDTEAFF.

The V and J genes are TRBV18 and TRBJ2-1; a possible D gene is TRBD2 (5 bases). The germline V gene encodes CDR1 KGHSH and CDR2 LQKENI. There are 13 residues in the CDR3. The germline V and J ends were trimmed by 3 bases and 5 bases, with 8 bases remaining between them. The DNA for the CDR3 is TGTGCCAGCTCACCTCGAGCGGACAATGAGCAGTTCTTC. Translation gives CASSPRADNEQFF. The full variable domain, in which reference TRBV18 and TRBJ2-1 provide the parts outside the CDR3, is NAGVMQNPRHLVRRRGQEARLRCSPMKGHSHVYWYRQLPEEGLKFMVYLQKENIIDESGMPKERFSAEFPKEGPSILRIQQVVRGDSAAYFCASSPRADNEQFFGPGTRLTVL.

The chain is built from TRBV5-6 and TRBJ2-7; tentative D call: TRBD1 (5 bases). Looked up from germline, CDR1 is SGHDT and CDR2 is YYEEEE. V lost 1 base and J lost 0, with 8 bases in between. This CDR3 spans 14 amino acids. The CDR3 spells CASSLWQGSYEQYF. CDR3 nucleotides: TGTGCCAGCAGCTTGTGGCAGGGCTCCTACGAGCAGTACTTC.

The chain joins TRBV9 to TRBJ1-3; the D gene is possibly TRBD1 (5 bases). The V gene lost 0 bases and the J gene lost 0 bases, with 10 bases spanning the gap. CDR1 is SGDLS and CDR2 is YYNGEE in the germline V gene. The CDR3 loop spans 16 amino acids. The CDR3 region is CASSVVETASGNTIYF. The CDR3 nucleotides are TGTGCCAGCAGCGTAGTAGAGACAGCCTCTGGAAACACCATATATTTT.

The chain combines TRBV2 with TRBJ2-7; perhaps TRBD2 as D (5 bases). This CDR3 spans 14 amino acids. CDR1 is SNHLY and CDR2 is FYNNEI in the germline V gene. V was trimmed by 2 bases and J by 2 bases, leaving 10 bases between them. In DNA form, the CDR3 reads TGTGCCAGCAGTGAACAGCTAGCACCCTACGAGCAGTACTTC. Its translation: CASSEQLAPYEQYF.

The DNA of the CDR3 is TGTGCCCTTCCAACCGGGACATCTAATGAAAAACTGTTTTTT. Protein product: CALPTGTSNEKLFF. The chain has TRBV7-9 and TRBJ1-4, with D maybe TRBD1 (6 bases). The CDR3 loop spans 14 amino acids. The V and J ends lost 11 bases and 3 bases respectively, with 16 bases between them. Germline V gene lookup returns CDR1 SEHNR and CDR2 FQNEAQ (reference sequence).

This chain links TRBV19 with TRBJ2-5; 9 bases agree with TRBD1. Germline-derived CDR1 and CDR2 are LNHDA and SQIVND (reference sequence). The junction had 5 bases not matched to a gene; V was cut back by 4 bases and J by 5 bases. The CDR3 totals 14 residues. The CDR3 DNA is TGTGCCAGTAGTACGGGACAGGGTTTCGAGACCCAGTACTTC. Translation gives CASSTGQGFETQYF.

This clone appeared a single time. The chain carries TRBV4-1 and TRBJ2-7, with D perhaps assigned TRBD1 or TRBD2 (5 bases each). CDR3 length equals 14 residues. The V and J ends lost 10 bases and 1 base respectively, with 17 bases between them. CDR1 and CDR2 from the germline V gene are MGHRA and YSYEKL. CDR3 sequence reads: CATQPGPESYEQYF. The CDR3 DNA sequence: TGCGCCACCCAACCGGGACCCGAATCCTACGAGCAGTACTTC.

The J gene is TRBJ2-3, the V gene TRBV18; 7 positions agree with TRBD2. The germline CDR1 and CDR2 sequences are KGHSH and LQKENI. V trimming: 3 bases; J trimming: 3 bases; junction bases outside the gene matches: 3. The CDR3 runs to 14 residues. Here the CDR3 DNA reads TGTGCCAGCTCACCCGGGCGGGAGACAGATACGCAGTATTTT. Its translation is CASSPGRETDTQYF.

This chain uses TRBV5-1 with TRBJ2-7; maybe TRBD2 (7 bases). This CDR3 is built from 18 residues. V was cut by 3 bases and J by 2 bases, with 24 bases left in between. Germline CDR1 is SGHRS and CDR2 is YFSETQ. The CDR3, as DNA: TGCGCCAGCAGCTGGAACCCGGGGGCGGGGGCCGGGGCCTACGAGCAGTACTTC. It codes for CASSWNPGAGAGAYEQYF.

The chain has TRBV14 and TRBJ2-5; D is possibly TRBD2 (5 bases). Germline V CDR1 and CDR2: SGHDN, FVKESK. The CDR3 runs to 13 residues. Trimming cost V 4 bases and J 7 bases, with 13 bases left between them. The CDR3 loop is CASSPRSGGTQYF. The CDR3 nucleotides are TGTGCCAGCAGCCCAAGAAGCGGTGGGACCCAGTACTTC.

The chain is built from TRBV6-5 and TRBJ1-4; possibly TRBD1 for D (5 bases). Germline-derived CDR1 and CDR2 are MNHEY and SVGAGI. The V gene lost 2 bases and the J gene lost 2 bases, with 9 bases spanning the gap. The CDR3 spans 15 residues. CDR3 in DNA: TGTGCCAGCAGTTACAGGGGAGTGACTAATGAAAAACTGTTTTTT. Amino acids: CASSYRGVTNEKLFF.

The chain combines TRBV30 with TRBJ1-5, with no clear D. V gave up 1 base and J gave up 5 bases, with 9 bases separating them. CDR3 length: 13 amino acids. The V gene's germline CDR1 is GTSNPN and CDR2 SVGIG (reference sequence). The CDR3 sequence is CAWSGQVDQPQHF. Written as DNA, the CDR3 is TGTGCCTGGAGTGGTCAGGTAGATCAGCCCCAGCATTTT.

The chain has TRBV9 and TRBJ2-1; the match to TRBD2 covers 10 bases. Germline CDR1 SGDLS, CDR2 YYNGEE. This CDR3 region has 18 residues. With V trimmed by 2 bases and J by 2 bases, 10 bases remained unmatched. DNA for the CDR3: TGTGCCAGCAGCGTCCAAACAGGGGGACTAGCGACCTACAATGAGCAGTTCTTC. Translated, it gives CASSVQTGGLATYNEQFF.

The chain combines TRBV6-1 with TRBJ1-6; no firm D call. There are 12 residues in the CDR3. Germline CDR1 is MNHNS and CDR2 is SASEGT. Trimming removed 4 bases at V and 10 bases at J, with 8 bases between. CDR3: CASSVEGSPLHF. Written as DNA, the CDR3 is TGTGCCAGCAGTGTCGAAGGATCACCCCTCCACTTT.

The chain combines TRBV7-2 with TRBJ1-1; D is unresolved. There are 15 residues in the CDR3. The germline gives CDR1 SGHTA, CDR2 FQGNSA. Between the trimmed V and J ends, which lost 0 bases and 1 base, there was a span of 9 bases. CDR3 sequence (DNA): TGTGCCAGCAGCTTAGCGTCTCATCCGAACACTGAAGCTTTCTTT. Translating gives CASSLASHPNTEAFF.

The chain uses TRBV9 and TRBJ1-2; no clear D. The CDR3 extends over 15 amino acids. Trimming took 3 bases from V and 3 from J, leaving 15 bases between them. Germline V gene lookup returns CDR1 SGDLS and CDR2 YYNGEE. The CDR3 DNA sequence: TGTGCCAGCAGCGGACTATCGCAGTCTTACTATGGCTACACCTTC. Amino acid sequence: CASSGLSQSYYGYTF.

This chain joins TRBV6-1 and TRBJ1-5; 9 positions match TRBD1. Germline CDR1 reads MNHNS; CDR2 reads SASEGT. Germline trimming cut 6 bases from V and 5 bases from J; bases unmatched to any gene: 8. CDR3 length: 15 residues. CDR3 sequence reads: CASRQTGGLDQPQHF. The CDR3 DNA is TGTGCCAGCAGACAGACAGGGGGATTAGATCAGCCCCAGCATTTT.

The chain recombines TRBV13 with TRBJ2-7; 11 nucleotides line up with TRBD1. CDR3 length: 16 amino acids. Looked up from germline, CDR1 is PRHDT and CDR2 is FYEKMQ (reference sequence). Trimming cost V 5 bases and J 6 bases; bases outside gene matches: 12. CDR3 in amino acids: CASSPTDRGQGGEQYF. CDR3 nucleotide sequence: TGTGCCAGCAGCCCCACGGACCGGGGACAGGGGGGCGAGCAGTACTTC. The whole variable domain, remainder taken from reference TRBV13 and TRBJ2-7, is AAGVIQSPRHLIKEKRETATLKCYPIPRHDTVYWYQQGPGQDPQFLISFYEKMQSDKGSIPDRFSAQQFSDYHSELNMSSLELGDSALYFCASSPTDRGQGGEQYFGPGTRLTVT.

CDR3 loop: CASSQVVGHIAPGELFF. The CDR3 DNA is TGTGCCAGCAGCCAAGTGGTAGGCCACATAGCCCCCGGGGAGCTGTTTTTT. The V and J genes are TRBV14 and TRBJ2-2; D not certain. The CDR3 length is 17 residues. The V gene lost 1 base and the J gene lost 6 bases, with 18 bases spanning the gap. Germline V gene sequence: CDR1 SGHDN, CDR2 FVKESK.

The genes are TRBV30 and TRBJ2-7; TRBD1 is a possible D gene (5 bases). V lost 2 bases to trimming and J lost 5 bases, with 10 bases between them. Germline CDR1 reads GTSNPN; CDR2 reads SVGIG (reference sequence). CDR3 length: 12 amino acids. CDR3 sequence: CAWSLQGNEQYF. The CDR3 nucleotides read TGTGCCTGGAGTCTTCAGGGTAACGAGCAGTACTTC.

The genes are TRBV6-4 and TRBJ2-1; TRBD2 might be the D (5 bases). The CDR3 covers 13 residues. The V gene's germline CDR1 is MRHNA and CDR2 SNTAGT. V dropped 2 bases and J dropped 11 bases, with 13 bases sitting between them. CDR3 region: CASSDQGSGKQFF. CDR3 DNA: TGTGCCAGCAGTGACCAAGGAAGCGGTAAGCAGTTCTTC.

This chain joins TRBV10-3 and TRBJ2-1; D may match TRBD1 or TRBD2 (5 bases each). V lost 0 bases and J lost 8, with 14 bases in between. CDR3 size: 15 residues. Germline-derived CDR1 and CDR2 are ENHRY and SYGVKD. In DNA form, the CDR3 reads TGTGCCATCAGTGAGTCGGGGACGATTTTCGATGAGCAGTTCTTC. Translation gives CAISESGTIFDEQFF.

The chain employs TRBV15 and TRBJ1-2; D gene unclear. Between the trimmed V and J ends, which lost 2 bases and 8 bases, there was a span of 12 bases. The CDR3 has 13 residues. Germline V gene data show CDR1 as LNHNV and CDR2 as YYDKDF (reference sequence). CDR3 sequence (DNA): TGTGCCACCAGCAGACTGGACTCGGAGGGCTACACCTTC. It is translated as CATSRLDSEGYTF.

The rearrangement links TRBV4-2 to TRBJ2-1; the D gene is possibly TRBD2 (5 bases). Germline V lookup: CDR1 LGHNA, CDR2 YNFKEQ. The CDR3 is 12 amino acids. The ends were cut back, 4 bases at V and 12 bases at J, with 13 bases in the middle. The CDR3 here is CASSPTRTVQFF. The CDR3 coding sequence is TGTGCCAGCAGCCCGACCCGGACTGTGCAGTTCTTC.